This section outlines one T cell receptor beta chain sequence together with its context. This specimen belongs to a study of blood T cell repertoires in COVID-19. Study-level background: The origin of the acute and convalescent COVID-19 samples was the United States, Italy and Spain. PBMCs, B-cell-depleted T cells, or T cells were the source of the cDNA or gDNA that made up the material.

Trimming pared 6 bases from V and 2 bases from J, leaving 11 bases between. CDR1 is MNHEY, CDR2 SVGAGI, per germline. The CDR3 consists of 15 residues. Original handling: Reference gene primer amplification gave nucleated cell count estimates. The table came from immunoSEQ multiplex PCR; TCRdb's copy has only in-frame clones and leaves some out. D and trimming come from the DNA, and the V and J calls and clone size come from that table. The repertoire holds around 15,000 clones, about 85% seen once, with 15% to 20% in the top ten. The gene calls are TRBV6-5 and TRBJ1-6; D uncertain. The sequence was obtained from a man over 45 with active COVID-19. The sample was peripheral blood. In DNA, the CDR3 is TGTGCCAGCAGCTCCACTCTCCCCTATAATTCACCCCTCCACTTT. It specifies CASSSTLPYNSPLHF.